This T cell receptor (beta chain) stems from a study of blood T cell repertoires in COVID-19. About the research overall: Acute-phase and convalescent COVID-19 samples originated in the United States, Italy and Spain.

The ends lost 9 bases at V and 0 bases at J; junction bases unmatched: 15. The CDR3 is 18 amino acids. Germline V gene lookup returns CDR1 KGHDR and CDR2 SFDVKD. In the authors' methods: Estimation of nucleated cell counts was performed using reference gene primer amplification. Produced via immunoSEQ multiplex PCR; TCRdb's table is partial and in-frame only. The V and J calls and clone size come from that table; D and trimming were worked out from the DNA. The sample holds roughly 160,000 clones; around four fifths are singletons and the top ten take roughly 20%. The chain combines TRBV24-1 with TRBJ2-1, with 8 bases lining up with TRBD2. This sequence was found in a woman between 65 and 79 years old who had recovered from COVID-19. The sequenced material came from peripheral blood. The CDR3 nucleotides are TGTGCCACCGGGGGTGGAGCGGGGGCCCCCAGCTCCTACAATGAGCAGTTCTTC. Residues: CATGGGAGAPSSYNEQFF.